This record concerns one T cell receptor (beta chain) sequence. The V and J ends lost 4 bases and 5 bases respectively, with 15 bases between them. Germline CDR1 is SGHDT and CDR2 is YYEEEE. This CDR3 comprises 14 residues. Study processing details: Estimates of nucleated cell counts were drawn from the amplification of reference gene primers. Sequencing was performed with immunoSEQ multiplex PCR; in TCRdb, only in-frame clones are kept and a portion is missing. That table gives V, J and clone size, and the DNA gave D and trimming. This table holds hundreds of thousands of clones, approximately 78% found once. The data were taken from a study of blood T cell repertoires in COVID-19. Study summary: Sites across the United States, Italy and Spain contributed samples from acute and convalescent COVID-19. In each case, the material was cDNA or gDNA derived from T cells, B-cell-depleted T cells, or PBMCs.

V is TRBV5-6 and J is TRBJ1-2; TRBD1 might be the D (6 bases). This TCR was sampled from a woman aged 55-69 years with active or convalescent COVID-19. The sequencing sample was made of peripheral blood. This CDR3 is CASSLIQGNYGYTF. CDR3 DNA: TGTGCCAGCAGCCTCATACAGGGCAATTATGGCTACACCTTC.